These 9 T cell receptor beta chains were sequenced from one sample in a study of graft-versus-host responses after intestinal transplantation. Assay used: immunoSEQ multiplex PCR; TCRdb lists only in-frame clones, some missing. The sample lists roughly 1,500 clones, 92% seen once, with 7.9% in the top ten. This sample comprised PBMCs, obtained 8 days after intestinal transplant. The receptors were sampled from a human patient who received an intestinal transplant, so some T cells may come from the graft donor.

The chain has TRBV7-9 and TRBJ2-1, with no clear D. The CDR3 runs 13 residues. The germline V and J ends were trimmed by 4 bases and 5 bases, with 9 bases remaining between them. Per germline, CDR1 SEHNR and CDR2 FQNEAQ (reference sequence). In nucleotides, the CDR3 is TGTGCCAGCAGCTCCGCTACGAACAATGAGCAGTTCTTC. As protein: CASSSATNNEQFF.

The chain joins TRBV5-1 to TRBJ1-4; 7 nucleotides agree with TRBD1. Germline V CDR1 and CDR2: SGHRS, YFSETQ. V was clipped by 4 bases and J by 0 bases; unmatched bases: 3. The CDR3 is made up of 15 amino acids. The CDR3 DNA sequence: TGCGCCAGCAGCGGGCAGGGGGCAACTAATGAAAAACTGTTTTTT. It specifies CASSGQGATNEKLFF.

This chain joins TRBV19 and TRBJ1-1, with no clear D. This CDR3 region has 12 residues. Trimming stripped 10 bases from V and 4 bases from J, with 13 bases between. Germline V gene sequence: CDR1 LNHDA, CDR2 SQIVND (reference sequence). The CDR3 DNA follows: TGTGCCATCGTCTCCGGAGGCACTGAAGCTTTCTTT. Protein: CAIVSGGTEAFF.

This clone was seen only once. The chain recombines TRBV28 with TRBJ2-7, with TRBD1 matching 9 bases. V shed 8 bases, J shed 3 bases, and the junction held 11 bases outside the gene matches. CDR1 MDHEN and CDR2 SYDVKM come from the germline V gene. This CDR3 region has 15 residues. The CDR3 DNA reads TGTGCCAGCGGGGGCTCGGACAGGGGCCGCTACGAGCAGTACTTC. The encoded protein is CASGGSDRGRYEQYF.

This clone was counted a single time. This chain connects TRBV25-1 to TRBJ1-2; 8 bases map to TRBD1. The CDR3 runs to 17 residues. The junction had 14 bases not matched to a gene; V was cut back by 4 bases and J by 4 bases. Per germline, CDR1 MGHDK and CDR2 SYGVNS. The CDR3 spells CASSGEDRGGGRYGYTF. CDR3 bases: TGTGCCAGCAGTGGGGAAGACAGGGGCGGGGGTCGCTATGGCTACACCTTC.

This sequence joins TRBV27 and TRBJ2-1; 15 bases line up with TRBD2. Looked up from germline, CDR1 is MNHEY and CDR2 is SMNVEV (reference sequence). Trimming took 6 bases from V and 2 from J; bases not matched to a gene: 5. The CDR3 length is 17 residues. This CDR3 is CASRGGLAGGPYNEQFF. CDR3 nucleotide sequence: TGTGCCAGCAGGGGGGGACTAGCGGGAGGCCCCTACAATGAGCAGTTCTTC.

The V call is TRBV19, the J call TRBJ1-1; no definite D call. This CDR3 has 14 amino acids. The V gene lost 5 bases and the J gene lost 0 bases, with 10 bases spanning the gap. Germline V gene sequence: CDR1 LNHDA, CDR2 SQIVND (reference sequence). This chain's CDR3 is CASSASTVNTEAFF. CDR3 nucleotide sequence: TGTGCCAGTAGTGCGTCGACCGTGAACACTGAAGCTTTCTTT.

V usage is TRBV6-5 and J usage is TRBJ1-1, with D perhaps matching TRBD1 (5 bases). This CDR3 is 13 amino acids long. CDR1 and CDR2 from the germline V gene are MNHEY and SVGAGI. Trimming shortened V by 6 bases and J by 7 bases, and 15 bases separated the two germline ends. The CDR3 DNA is TGTGCCAGCAGCCGGACCCTAGGGGTTGAAGCTTTCTTT. Protein product: CASSRTLGVEAFF.

This rearrangement joins TRBV10-3 to TRBJ1-2, with 9 bases that match TRBD1. The germline gives CDR1 ENHRY, CDR2 SYGVKD. Trimming at V came to 4 bases and at J to 7 bases, leaving 4 bases not matched to a gene. The CDR3 has 13 residues. CDR3 region: CAISAGTGSGYTF. The CDR3, as DNA: TGTGCCATCAGTGCAGGGACAGGGAGTGGCTACACCTTC.